The clone carrying this T cell receptor (beta chain) was observed a handful of times. What it binds is not known. The V gene lost 2 bases and the J gene lost 4 bases, with 7 bases spanning the gap. CDR1 SGDLS and CDR2 YYNGEE come from the germline V gene. There are 13 residues in the CDR3. The repertoire was sequenced with immunoSEQ multiplex PCR; TCRdb's copy has only in-frame clones and lacks some. The table records about 22,000 clones, over 65% of them present only once. Brentuximab vedotin exposure varied, and every patient relapsed after autologous stem cell transplantation. Complete response, partial response or progressive disease made up the best responses. The entry originates in a study of PD-1 blockade in classical Hodgkin lymphoma. Study-wide points: A significant rise in TCR diversity was seen by C4D1 for CD4+ cells but not for CD8+ cells.

This TCR was sampled from a human donor with classical Hodgkin lymphoma. The sample was peripheral blood mononuclear cells (PBMCs), taken before the second cycle of nivolumab. The chain employs TRBV9 and TRBJ1-5; D is uncertain. This CDR3 reads CASSVSLNQPQHF. CDR3 nucleotide sequence: TGTGCCAGCAGCGTTTCCCTAAATCAGCCCCAGCATTTT.